This T cell receptor beta chain comes out of a study of CD8 T cells in Susac syndrome. The ends were cut back, 0 bases at V and 5 bases at J, with 10 bases in the middle. The CDR3 spans 13 residues. Per the germline V gene, CDR1 is GTSNPN and CDR2 is SVGIG (reference sequence). CD8+ and CD4+ T cells taken from blood had their TCR beta sequenced. With random hexamers, reverse transcription was performed on roughly 0.45 to 1 ug of RNA. Each CDR3 protein is one row after TCRdb ran MiXCR on the immunoSEQ multiplex PCR reads. The top ten clones hold less than 0.11% of a sample with about 240,000 distinct CDR3 sequences, 90% to 97% of them seen once.

The receptor's source is a human donor with Susac syndrome. This rearrangement joins TRBV30 to TRBJ1-2; D is unresolved. Sequencing input: CD4+ T cells from PBMCs. This CDR3 is CAWSVGPGYGYTF. CDR3 DNA: TGTGCCTGGAGTGTAGGCCCCGGATATGGCTACACCTTC.